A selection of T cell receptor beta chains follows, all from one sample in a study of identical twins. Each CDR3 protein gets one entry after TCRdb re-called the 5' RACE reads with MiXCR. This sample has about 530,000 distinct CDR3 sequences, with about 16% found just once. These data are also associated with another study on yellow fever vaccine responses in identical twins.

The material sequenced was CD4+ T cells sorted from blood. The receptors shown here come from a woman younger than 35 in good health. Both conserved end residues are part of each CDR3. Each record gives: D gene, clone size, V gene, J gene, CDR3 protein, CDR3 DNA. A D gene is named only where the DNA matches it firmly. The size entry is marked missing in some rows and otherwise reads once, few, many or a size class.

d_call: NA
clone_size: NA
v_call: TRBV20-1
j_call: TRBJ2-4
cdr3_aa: CSARIPAGDIQYF
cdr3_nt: TGCAGTGCTAGGATCCCCGCAGGGGACATTCAGTACTTC

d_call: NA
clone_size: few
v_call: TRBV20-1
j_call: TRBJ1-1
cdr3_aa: CSALLFTEAFF
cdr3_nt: TGCAGTGCTCTACTTTTCACTGAAGCTTTCTTT

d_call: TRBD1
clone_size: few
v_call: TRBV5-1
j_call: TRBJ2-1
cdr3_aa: CASSLGWGQGDNEQFF
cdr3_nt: TGCGCCAGCAGCTTGGGATGGGGACAGGGGGACAATGAGCAGTTCTTC

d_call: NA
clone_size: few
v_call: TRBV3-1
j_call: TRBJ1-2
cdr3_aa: CASSQGAGNYGYTF
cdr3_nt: TGTGCCAGCAGCCAAGGAGCAGGGAACTATGGCTACACCTTC

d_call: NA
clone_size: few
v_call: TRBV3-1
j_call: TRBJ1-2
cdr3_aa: CASSQDTTEAYGYTF
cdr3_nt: TGTGCCAGCAGCCAAGATACCACAGAAGCCTATGGCTACACCTTC

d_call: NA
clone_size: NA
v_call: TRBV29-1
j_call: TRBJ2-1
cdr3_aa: CSVEGRLPSSYNEQFF
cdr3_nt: TGCAGCGTTGAAGGGAGACTGCCTAGCTCCTACAATGAGCAGTTCTTC

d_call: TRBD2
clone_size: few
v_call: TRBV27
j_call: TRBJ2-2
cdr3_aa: CASSLIAGGPVTGELFF
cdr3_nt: TGTGCCAGCAGTTTAATAGCGGGGGGGCCTGTCACCGGGGAGCTGTTTTTT

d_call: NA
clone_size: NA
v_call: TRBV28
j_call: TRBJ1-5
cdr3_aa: CASSVRQSRGHF
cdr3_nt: TGTGCCAGCTCTGTGAGACAGTCCCGGGGGCATTTT

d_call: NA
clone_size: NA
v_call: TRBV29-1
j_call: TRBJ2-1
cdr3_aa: CSVLWTWGNEQFF
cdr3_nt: TGCAGCGTTTTATGGACCTGGGGGAATGAGCAGTTCTTC

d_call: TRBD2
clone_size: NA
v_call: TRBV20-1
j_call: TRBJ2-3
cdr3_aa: CSVRSGGAPGTQYF
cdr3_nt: TGCAGTGTACGTAGCGGGGGGGCCCCCGGTACGCAGTATTTT